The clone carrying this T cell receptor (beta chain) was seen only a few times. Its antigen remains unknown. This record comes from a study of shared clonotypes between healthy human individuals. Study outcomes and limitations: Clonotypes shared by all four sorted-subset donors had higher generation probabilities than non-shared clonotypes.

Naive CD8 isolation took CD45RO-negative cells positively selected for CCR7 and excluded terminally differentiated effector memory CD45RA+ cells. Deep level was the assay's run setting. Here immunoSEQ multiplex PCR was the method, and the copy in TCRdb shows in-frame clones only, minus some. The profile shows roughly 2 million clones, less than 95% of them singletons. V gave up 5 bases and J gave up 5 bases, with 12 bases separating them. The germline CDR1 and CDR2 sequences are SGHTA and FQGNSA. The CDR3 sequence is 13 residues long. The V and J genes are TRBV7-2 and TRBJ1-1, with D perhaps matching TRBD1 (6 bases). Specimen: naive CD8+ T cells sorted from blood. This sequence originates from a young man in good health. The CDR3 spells CASSQIQGTEAFF. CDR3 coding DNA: TGTGCCAGCAGCCAGATACAGGGTACTGAAGCTTTCTTT.